A selection of T cell receptor beta chains follows, all from one sample in a study of neurological immune-mediated disorders. TCRdb re-analysed the 5' RACE reads in MiXCR, keeping a single row per CDR3 protein. The data show 45,000 or so distinct CDR3 sequences, roughly 3% seen once. The specimen sequenced was PBMCs. Receptors were obtained from a woman in her forties or fifties with multiple sclerosis. Each CDR3 is given with its conserved first and last residue. Fields, in order: V gene, clone size, J gene, D gene, CDR3 protein, CDR3 DNA. The D gene is left open where the match is weak. Clone sizes are given selectively: once, few, many, or a class where the clone is expanded.

TRBV5-1	many	TRBJ2-7	-	CASSLGSTVLEQYF	TGCGCCAGCAGCCTTGGGTCGACAGTTCTCGAGCAGTACTTC
TRBV10-3	many	TRBJ1-5	TRBD1	CAIRGTGDQPQHF	TGTGCCATCAGAGGGACAGGGGATCAGCCCCAGCATTTT
TRBV5-1	many	TRBJ2-1	-	CASGGMMRSSYNEQFF	TGCGCCAGCGGGGGTATGATGCGGAGCTCCTACAATGAGCAGTTCTTC
TRBV5-8	many	TRBJ2-3	TRBD1	CASSWDRETRDTQYF	TGTGCCAGCAGCTGGGACAGGGAAACAAGGGATACGCAGTATTTT
TRBV9	many	TRBJ2-1	TRBD1	CASSLTGAAYNEQFF	TGTGCCAGCAGCCTCACAGGGGCTGCCTACAATGAGCAGTTCTTC
TRBV7-8	many	TRBJ2-3	-	CASSLEVDTQYF	TGTGCCAGCTCCCTCGAGGTGGATACGCAGTATTTT
TRBV7-9	many	TRBJ1-6	-	CASSLSPPNSPLHF	TGTGCCAGCAGCTTAAGCCCGCCTAATTCACCCCTCCACTTT
TRBV12-3/TRBV12-4	many	TRBJ2-1	TRBD2	CASSPTGTSGSSYNEQFF	TGTGCCAGCAGTCCGACCGGGACTAGCGGAAGCTCCTACAATGAGCAGTTCTTC
TRBV7-9	many	TRBJ2-1	TRBD1	CASSRPLGTGRSYNEQFF	TGTGCCAGCAGCAGACCCCTTGGGACAGGGAGGTCCTACAATGAGCAGTTCTTC
TRBV7-2	many	TRBJ2-7	-	CATRGASYEQYF	TGTGCCACCCGAGGGGCTTCCTACGAGCAGTACTTC
TRBV20-1	-	TRBJ2-1	TRBD2	CSARDRGGGANEQFF	TGCAGTGCTAGAGATCGTGGCGGGGGTGCGAATGAGCAGTTCTTC
TRBV12-3/TRBV12-4	many	TRBJ2-5	-	CASSWALEFQETQYF	TGTGCCAGCAGTTGGGCCTTGGAGTTCCAAGAGACCCAGTACTTC
TRBV7-8	many	TRBJ2-3	TRBD1	CASSLRGGPTDTQYF	TGTGCCAGCAGCTTAAGAGGGGGCCCCACAGATACGCAGTATTTT
TRBV7-2	-	TRBJ2-1	-	CASSPTQGHNEQFF	TGTGCCAGCAGCCCGACGCAAGGGCACAATGAGCAGTTCTTC
TRBV5-1	many	TRBJ2-3	-	CASSLMTGVGDTQYF	TGCGCCAGCAGCTTGATGACCGGAGTTGGAGATACGCAGTATTTT
TRBV15	many	TRBJ1-2	-	CATSSAGTNYGYTF	TGTGCCACCAGCAGCGCAGGGACGAACTATGGCTACACCTTC
TRBV5-1	many	TRBJ2-3	-	CASSSVRTDTQYF	TGCGCCAGCAGCTCAGTACGCACAGATACGCAGTATTTT
TRBV14	many	TRBJ2-3	TRBD1	CASSDDRGRLTGVGADTQYF	TGTGCCAGCAGCGACGACAGGGGGCGATTGACGGGAGTGGGTGCAGATACGCAGTATTTT